The clone carrying this T cell receptor beta chain was counted a few times. The table came from immunoSEQ multiplex PCR; TCRdb's copy has only in-frame clones and leaves some out. The sample has 40,000 to 60,000 clones; roughly two thirds are singletons. Germline lookup yields CDR1 SNHLY and CDR2 FYNNEI. The CDR3 is 13 residues long. Trimming shortened V by 5 bases and J by 1 base, and 8 bases separated the two germline ends. The entry originates in a study of blood T cell repertoires in COVID-19. The sequencing input was peripheral blood. This clonotype was obtained from a woman aged 65 to 85 with acute or convalescent COVID-19. The V call is TRBV2, the J call TRBJ1-1; D may be TRBD1 (5 bases). The CDR3 is CASSSQGNTEAFF. Written as DNA, the CDR3 is TGTGCCAGCAGTTCCCAGGGGAACACTGAAGCTTTCTTT.